This TCR beta chain was documented in a study of blood T cell repertoires in COVID-19. Per the original data handling: From reference gene primer amplification, estimates of nucleated cell counts were derived. TCRdb's copy holds only in-frame clones and misses some; the assay was immunoSEQ multiplex PCR. V and J calls and clone size are given by that table; D and trimming were obtained from the DNA. The sample consists of about 240,000 clones, roughly 79% of them appearing once. The specimen sequenced was peripheral blood. The receptor was isolated from a woman aged 80 or over with COVID-19, enrolled during active disease.

DNA of the CDR3: TGTGCCAGCAGCCGAGGACTGAATGAGCAGTTCTTC. Residues: CASSRGLNEQFF. The genes are TRBV3-1 (or the pseudogene TRBV3-2) and TRBJ2-1; possible D gene TRBD2, 5 bases. Germline V gene data show CDR1 as LGHDT and CDR2 as YNNKEL (reference sequence). V was clipped by 4 bases and J by 7 bases, with 8 bases between them. The CDR3 sequence is 12 residues long.